This entry is about one TCR beta chain. The antigen remains unidentified. The data were taken from a study of cytomegalovirus exposure and HLA in healthy donors. Findings of the study overall: Earlier analysis looked at TCR beta V segments, and most were productive about 87% or about 30% of the time. Presence/absence analyses assumed roughly uniform sequencing depth across donors. A later analysis reportedly identified an Asian-associated ancestry cluster as carrying fewer N-insertions than the 666-donor mean.

Participants comprised healthy donors of bone marrow. The PCR had 60 Vbeta and 13 Jbeta primers. Clones were read by immunoSEQ multiplex PCR, and TCRdb kept only the in-frame ones, dropping some. The top ten hold about 3% of the sample, which has 70,000 or so clones, about 61% seen once. Sequencing used PBMCs. The TCR sequence derives from a woman aged 45 to 65 in good health and CMV-seronegative.

The DNA of the CDR3 is TGCGCCAGCAGCTTGGACCCAGGGTCCTACAATGAGCAGTTCTTC. It codes for CASSLDPGSYNEQFF. V and J are TRBV5-1 and TRBJ2-1; maybe TRBD1 (5 bases). This CDR3 region has 15 residues. V lost 0 bases and J 1 base, leaving 8 bases between the germline ends. Germline-derived CDR1 and CDR2 are SGHRS and YFSETQ.